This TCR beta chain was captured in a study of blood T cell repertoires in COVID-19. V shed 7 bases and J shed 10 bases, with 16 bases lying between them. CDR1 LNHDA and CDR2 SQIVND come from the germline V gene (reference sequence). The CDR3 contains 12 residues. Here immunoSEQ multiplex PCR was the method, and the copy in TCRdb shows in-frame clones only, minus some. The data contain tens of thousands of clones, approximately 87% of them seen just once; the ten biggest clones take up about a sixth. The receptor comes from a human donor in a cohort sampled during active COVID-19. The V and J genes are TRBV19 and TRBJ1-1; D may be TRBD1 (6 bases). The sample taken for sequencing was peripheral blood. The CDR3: CASTMSTGRAFF. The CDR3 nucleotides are TGTGCCAGTACCATGAGCACAGGGCGAGCTTTCTTT.